Included here is one TCR beta chain sequence, with context. These data belong to a study of control samples from healthy donors and cancer patients. Germline V gives CDR1 MGHRA, CDR2 YSYEKL. CDR3 length: 14 amino acids. The V gene lost 4 bases and the J gene lost 1 base, with 10 bases spanning the gap. Assay used: immunoSEQ multiplex PCR; TCRdb lists only in-frame clones, some missing. The sample contains 45,000 to 60,000 clones, around 80% of which appear only once. Sequenced sample: blood. The chain has TRBV4-1 and TRBJ1-1; D ambiguous. This sequence was found in a man between 65 and 85 years old in good health. The CDR3 protein is CASSPLQRNTEAFF. DNA of the CDR3: TGCGCCAGCAGCCCCCTACAGAGGAACACTGAAGCTTTCTTT.